Listed below are T cell receptor beta chains from one sample, sequenced in a study of radiotherapy plus CTLA-4 blockade in lung cancer. Measured with immunoSEQ multiplex PCR; TCRdb has only the in-frame clones, and not every one. This table has 55,000 to 80,000 clones, about 72% appearing once. Sequencing used peripheral blood, obtained from a patient treated with radiotherapy plus ipilimumab. The receptors stem from a human donor with non-small cell lung cancer who had a complete response to radiotherapy plus ipilimumab. Both conserved end residues are part of each CDR3. A D gene is named only where the DNA matches it firmly. Rows give clone size only sometimes, using once, few, many, or a class for an expanded clone.

DNA | CDR3 | size | J | V | D
TGTGCCAGCAGTTACTCGCGAGGGGGGAATAATTCACCCCTCCACTTT | CASSYSRGGNNSPLHF | . | TRBJ1-6 | TRBV6-6 | .
TGTGCCAGCAGCACAAGACCGGGACTAGCCTACAATGAGCAGTTCTTC | CASSTRPGLAYNEQFF | . | TRBJ2-1 | TRBV7-2 | TRBD2
TGTGCCAGCACCCTAGCGGGAACGCCAGATACGCAGTATTTT | CASTLAGTPDTQYF | . | TRBJ2-3 | TRBV9 | TRBD2
TGTGCCAGCAGTCGCGGGCCGCTCAATGAGCAGTTCTTC | CASSRGPLNEQFF | . | TRBJ2-1 | TRBV7-9 | .
TGTGCCAGCAGCGTAGGGACGGATCAACGGCCCCAGCATTTT | CASSVGTDQRPQHF | . | TRBJ1-5 | TRBV9 | .
TGTGCCAGCACGGGGCCAGGCAATCAGCCCCAGCATTTT | CASTGPGNQPQHF | . | TRBJ1-5 | TRBV6-6 | .
TGTGCCAGCAGCCCTGGCAGCTATGGCTACACCTTC | CASSPGSYGYTF | . | TRBJ1-2 | TRBV11-2 | .
TGTGCCAGCAGCCTGCGCGGGCTAGCGGGATACACAGATACGCAGTATTTT | CASSLRGLAGYTDTQYF | . | TRBJ2-3 | TRBV11-3 | TRBD2
TGTGCTAGCAGCTTACGCATTACTAGCGGGAGGAGGGATGAGCAGTTCTTC | CASSLRITSGRRDEQFF | . | TRBJ2-1 | TRBV7-7 | TRBD2
TGTGCCAGCAGCCGGGACAAAGAGACCCAGTACTTC | CASSRDKETQYF | . | TRBJ2-5 | TRBV2 | .
TGCGCCAGCAGATACGGGACAGGAGGCGATCAGCCCCAGCATTTT | CASRYGTGGDQPQHF | . | TRBJ1-5 | TRBV5-1 | TRBD1
TGTGCCACCAGCAGAGATAACGGCTATGGCTACACCTTC | CATSRDNGYGYTF | . | TRBJ1-2 | TRBV15 | .
TGTGCCAGCAGCTTAGTGTCGGCCGGGGAGCTGTTTTTT | CASSLVSAGELFF | . | TRBJ2-2 | TRBV7-2 | .
TGTGCCAGCGCAGATTACTATGGCTACACCTTC | CASADYYGYTF | . | TRBJ1-2 | TRBV6-5 | .
TGTGCCAGCGGGGAAGGTGCAGATACGCAGTATTTT | CASGEGADTQYF | . | TRBJ2-3 | TRBV5-5 | .
TGTGCCAGCAGTGGCTTGGAGGGTAACTATGGCTACACCTTC | CASSGLEGNYGYTF | . | TRBJ1-2 | TRBV2 | .
TGTGCCAGCAGCTTAGGACTCGGGACAGTTAACACAGATACGCAGTATTTT | CASSLGLGTVNTDTQYF | few | TRBJ2-3 | TRBV11-3 | TRBD1
TGCGCCAGCAGCCAACGTGCGGGGGCGTCAGATACGCAGTATTTT | CASSQRAGASDTQYF | . | TRBJ2-3 | TRBV4-1 | .
TGTGCCAGCAGTTACCCTACGGGACAGGGTAATTCACCCCTCCACTTT | CASSYPTGQGNSPLHF | few | TRBJ1-6 | TRBV6-6 | TRBD1
TGCAGCGTTGAGGCAGCGGGGGGGCTTAATGAGCAGTTCTTC | CSVEAAGGLNEQFF | once | TRBJ2-1 | TRBV29-1 | TRBD2
TGTGCCTGGACCGACGGGACAGGGGTTGAATCACCCCTCCACTTT | CAWTDGTGVESPLHF | . | TRBJ1-6 | TRBV30 | TRBD1
TGTGCCAGCAGCTTTGGACTAGCGGGAGGTATAAATGAGCAGTTCTTC | CASSFGLAGGINEQFF | . | TRBJ2-1 | TRBV7-8 | TRBD2
TGCGCCAGCAGTGAGTCCCCAGCGGGGGGGCAAGATACGCAGTATTTT | CASSESPAGGQDTQYF | once | TRBJ2-3 | TRBV10-1 | TRBD2
TGCAGCGTTAATACAGGGAAAACTGAAGCTTTCTTT | CSVNTGKTEAFF | once | TRBJ1-1 | TRBV29-1 | .
TGTGCCAGCAAAAATAGGGCAGGGCTCCCTTTGGGAGCATCCTACGAGCAGTACTTC | CASKNRAGLPLGASYEQYF | . | TRBJ2-7 | TRBV6-4 | .
TGTGCCAGCAGAATTTGGGGGACGAATGAAAAACTGTTTTTT | CASRIWGTNEKLFF | . | TRBJ1-4 | TRBV28 | .
TGTGCCAGCAGCTTAGCCGGGACAGCGAACACCGGGGAGCTGTTTTTT | CASSLAGTANTGELFF | . | TRBJ2-2 | TRBV7-2 | TRBD1
TGCAGCGTCTCGCCGGCGGACAGCGACTATGGCTACACCTTC | CSVSPADSDYGYTF | once | TRBJ1-2 | TRBV29-1 | .
TGTGCCACCAGCAGACGGGAGGGACTCCTTAGCACAGATACGCAGTATTTT | CATSRREGLLSTDTQYF | . | TRBJ2-3 | TRBV15 | TRBD2
TGTGCCAGCAGTTCCCAGGGGGCACCCAATCAGCCCCAGCATTTT | CASSSQGAPNQPQHF | few | TRBJ1-5 | TRBV7-9 | TRBD1
TGTGCCAGCAGCGTAACAGGGGACTTCACCGGGGAGCTGTTTTTT | CASSVTGDFTGELFF | . | TRBJ2-2 | TRBV9 | .
TGTGCCAGCAGCCGTCAACTGAGACAGGGGGACAATGAGCAGTTCTTC | CASSRQLRQGDNEQFF | . | TRBJ2-1 | TRBV9 | TRBD1
TGTGCCAGCAGCCAGACAGGGGGCCCTCTGAACGAGCAGTACTTC | CASSQTGGPLNEQYF | . | TRBJ2-7 | TRBV4-2 | TRBD1
TGCGCCAGCAGTTTGGGGGGGGCCCGGCCTTCCTACGAGCAGTACTTC | CASSLGGARPSYEQYF | . | TRBJ2-7 | TRBV5-1 | .
TGTGCCAGCAGCTTAGTGGGCAGGGGGCGAGGTGGCAACACTGAAGCTTTCTTT | CASSLVGRGRGGNTEAFF | . | TRBJ1-1 | TRBV7-8 | TRBD1
TGTGCTAGCAGCAGATACGGGGGGAAAGAGACCCAGTACTTC | CASSRYGGKETQYF | . | TRBJ2-5 | TRBV7-7 | TRBD2
TGTGCCAGTAGCCACCAGGACAGGGGGCCTGGCTATGGCTACACCTTC | CASSHQDRGPGYGYTF | . | TRBJ1-2 | TRBV19 | TRBD1
TGTGCCAGCAGCCTGGGGACTAGCGGGGGGGCCTACGAGCAGTACTTC | CASSLGTSGGAYEQYF | once | TRBJ2-7 | TRBV5-4 | TRBD2
TGTGCCAGCAGCCCCGGGAGCAATCAGCCCCAGCATTTT | CASSPGSNQPQHF | few | TRBJ1-5 | TRBV5-8 | .
TGTGCCAGCACCCGTGTCGGGAGGTCGGGTGAAGCTTTCTTT | CASTRVGRSGEAFF | . | TRBJ1-1 | TRBV28 | .
TGCGCCAGCAGCTCCGACAGCTCTGGGGCCAACGTCCTGACTTTC | CASSSDSSGANVLTF | . | TRBJ2-6 | TRBV5-1 | .
TGTGCCAGTAGTAGGCGGGGGGCCGGGGAGCTGTTTTTT | CASSRRGAGELFF | . | TRBJ2-2 | TRBV19 | TRBD2
TGTGCCAGTAGTGACCCGTACGACAGGACGAACACTGAAGCTTTCTTT | CASSDPYDRTNTEAFF | . | TRBJ1-1 | TRBV19 | .
TGCGCCAGCAGTGTATACCGGGACAACTACGAGCAGTACTTC | CASSVYRDNYEQYF | once | TRBJ2-7 | TRBV10-1 | .
TGTGCCACCCGCTTGTACAGGGACCAGCCCCAGCATTTT | CATRLYRDQPQHF | few | TRBJ1-5 | TRBV10-3 | .
TGTGCCAGCAGGACTAGCGGGGGGTTTGAGCAGTTCTTC | CASRTSGGFEQFF | . | TRBJ2-1 | TRBV2 | TRBD2
TGTGCCAGCAGCGACCCGGACAGGGCCCTCACCGGGGAGCTGTTTTTT | CASSDPDRALTGELFF | . | TRBJ2-2 | TRBV7-2 | TRBD1
TGTGCCATCAGTTCTGGACAGGACAATGAGCAGTTCTTC | CAISSGQDNEQFF | . | TRBJ2-1 | TRBV10-3 | TRBD1
TGTGCCAGCAGTTACGCTAGGACAGCTAGCACAGATACGCAGTATTTT | CASSYARTASTDTQYF | . | TRBJ2-3 | TRBV6-5 | .